The clone carrying this T cell receptor (beta chain) is a singleton in its sample. CDR3 size: 15 residues. The V gene's germline CDR1 is ENHRY and CDR2 SYGVKD. Trimming stripped 4 bases from V and 1 base from J, with 12 bases between. These data are taken from a study of control samples from healthy donors and cancer patients. Clones were read by immunoSEQ multiplex PCR, and TCRdb kept only the in-frame ones, dropping some. The data contain about 190,000 clones, 85% to 95% of them singletons. This chain joins TRBV10-3 and TRBJ2-3; possible D gene TRBD2, 5 bases. The sample comprised blood. This sequence was found in a man younger than 35 in good health. This CDR3 is CAISARAVGTDTQYF. In nucleotides, the CDR3 is TGTGCCATCAGTGCGCGAGCGGTCGGCACAGATACGCAGTATTTT.